These 18 T cell receptor beta chains came from one sample sequenced in a study of CD8 T cells in ankylosing spondylitis (dated by TCRdb to the late 2010s). Study-wide conclusions, independent of this receptor: Blood from ankylosing spondylitis patients appeared to be characterized by a TCR beta motif made up of under 10 highly homologous amino acid variants.

Their specific antigens are unknown. The library was obtained by 5' RACE. Sequenced on an Illumina HiSeq 2500. TCRdb reprocessing: public reads trimmed at Q25 with fastp, clones called with MiXCR, in-frame beta chains kept. Every CDR3 protein is listed once, alongside the most common genes and DNA of its rows. For this sample the table gives around 390,000 distinct CDR3 sequences, of which around 22% were detected only once. The ten largest clonotypes hold about a sixth of the sample. The sequenced sample consisted of blood, either unsorted or a sorted T cell fraction (not recorded which). These receptor sequences come from a male donor with ankylosing spondylitis.

This clonotype came up a few times. The chain uses TRBV12-3 or TRBV12-4 and TRBJ2-7; 9 nucleotides line up with TRBD2. This CDR3 is built from 14 residues. With 10 bases clipped from V and 0 bases from J, the junction kept 7 bases outside the gene matches. CDR3 nucleotides: TGTGCCACAGCAAGGACTAGCGCCTCCTACGAGCAGTACTTC. This translates into CATARTSASYEQYF.

This clonotype has a handful of counts. The chain joins TRBV12-3 or TRBV12-4 to TRBJ1-6; tentatively, D is TRBD1 (5 bases). This CDR3 is built from 15 residues. Trimming took off 3 bases at V and 5 bases at J, with 11 bases between the two ends. The DNA for the CDR3 is TGTGCCAGCAGTTTGGCGGGGCCGGATAATTCACCCCTCCACTTT. Encoded protein: CASSLAGPDNSPLHF.

This clonotype showed up just a few times. This chain links TRBV7-2 with TRBJ2-3; TRBD2 agrees at 10 bases. The germline gives CDR1 SGHTA, CDR2 FQGNSA. V shed 4 bases and J 6 bases; nucleotides not matched to a gene: 7. The CDR3 is 15 amino acids. CDR3 protein: CASSSSGRATDTQYF. Here the CDR3 DNA reads TGTGCCAGCAGCTCAAGCGGGAGGGCCACCGATACGCAGTATTTT.

The chain links TRBV7-2 to TRBJ1-6; possibly TRBD1 for D (5 bases). Trimming took off 1 base at V and 9 bases at J, with 10 bases between the two ends. Germline CDR1 SGHTA, CDR2 FQGNSA. The CDR3 sequence is 14 residues long. Written as DNA, the CDR3 is TGTGCCAGCAGCTTAGACTGGAGGGGTTCACCCCTCCACTTT. This translates into CASSLDWRGSPLHF.

The chain links TRBV7-9 to TRBJ2-1; D not certain. From germline, CDR1 is SEHNR and CDR2 FQNEAQ (reference sequence). The length of the CDR3 is 14 residues. Between the trimmed V and J ends, which lost 4 bases and 8 bases, there was a span of 15 bases. The CDR3 protein is CASSSSDGADEQFF. Here the CDR3 DNA reads TGTGCCAGCAGCTCCTCAGACGGCGCCGATGAGCAGTTCTTC.

This clonotype has just a few counts. This chain joins TRBV30 and TRBJ1-5, with 7 bases aligning to TRBD1. The CDR3 loop spans 13 amino acids. Germline V CDR1 and CDR2: GTSNPN, SVGIG (reference sequence). Losses at the gene ends were 1 base for V and 4 bases for J; bases not matched to a gene: 1. Written as DNA, the CDR3 is TGTGCCTGGAGTGGGGACAGAAATCAGCCCCAGCATTTT. The encoded protein is CAWSGDRNQPQHF.

The chain links TRBV11-2 to TRBJ2-3, with D possibly matching TRBD1 (6 bases). The length of the CDR3 is 14 residues. V dropped 2 bases and J dropped 2 bases, with 8 bases sitting between them. Per the germline V gene, CDR1 is SGHAT and CDR2 is FQNNGV. This chain's CDR3 is CASSLRQATDTQYF. CDR3 coding DNA: TGTGCCAGCAGCTTAAGACAGGCCACAGATACGCAGTATTTT.

With respect to this clonotype: Given the absence of the conserved phenylalanine or tryptophan at the CDR3 end, a read error is likely. The rearrangement links TRBV7-2 to TRBJ1-5; a weak D match, TRBD1 (6 bases). Germline CDR1 reads SGHTA; CDR2 reads FQGNSA. The CDR3 has 15 amino acids. V was clipped by 0 bases and J by 2 bases, with 8 bases between them. CDR3 sequence: CASSLAGGGNQPQHS. The CDR3, as DNA: TGTGCCAGCAGCTTAGCTGGGGGCGGCAATCAGCCCCAGCATTCT.

The gene calls are TRBV11-3 and TRBJ2-1; maybe TRBD1 (5 bases). CDR1 is SGHNT and CDR2 is YENEEA in the germline V gene. V gave up 5 bases and J gave up 12 bases, with 17 bases separating them. This CDR3 contains 13 residues. Written as DNA, the CDR3 is TGTGCCAGCAGCCCCGGCCCCGGAAGGGGGCAGTTCTTC. Protein sequence: CASSPGPGRGQFF.

This chain uses TRBV6-2 or TRBV6-3 with TRBJ2-1, with D perhaps TRBD1 (7 bases). This CDR3 has 15 amino acids. The germline V and J ends were trimmed by 6 bases and 9 bases, with 21 bases remaining between them. Germline-derived CDR1 and CDR2 are MNHEY and SVGEGT. The CDR3 protein is CASRGGVGRSAEQFF. The DNA of the CDR3 is TGTGCCAGCAGAGGGGGCGTGGGGAGGAGCGCTGAGCAGTTCTTC.

V is TRBV3-1 and J is TRBJ1-5; the match to TRBD1 covers 7 bases. This CDR3 has 16 residues. Losses at the gene ends were 2 bases for V and 2 bases for J; bases not matched to a gene: 6. The germline CDR1 and CDR2 sequences are LGHDT and YNNKEL (reference sequence). The chain's CDR3 is CASSQHRGSGNQPQHF. The DNA of the CDR3 is TGTGCCAGCAGCCAACACAGGGGCTCGGGCAATCAGCCCCAGCATTTT.

The rearrangement uses TRBV9 and TRBJ2-3; 9 bases align to TRBD2. This CDR3 region has 15 residues. Germline loops: CDR1 SGDLS, CDR2 YYNGEE. The junction had 3 bases not matched to a gene; V was cut back by 4 bases and J by 0 bases. DNA of the CDR3: TGTGCCAGCAGCACGACTAGCGGTAGCACAGATACGCAGTATTTT. This sequence encodes CASSTTSGSTDTQYF.

This chain uses TRBV20-1 with TRBJ2-3; 12 bases are shared with TRBD2. The germline V gene encodes CDR1 DFQATT and CDR2 SNEGSKA (reference sequence). V shed 1 base and J 0 bases; nucleotides not matched to a gene: 5. This CDR3 comprises 17 residues. In nucleotides, the CDR3 is TGCAGTGCTAGAGTTACTAGCGGGAGGAGGAGCACAGATACGCAGTATTTT. The encoded protein is CSARVTSGRRSTDTQYF.

The rearrangement uses TRBV7-2 and TRBJ1-2; tentatively, D is TRBD1 (6 bases). The germline V and J ends were trimmed by 3 bases and 3 bases, with 14 bases remaining between them. The CDR3 is 15 residues long. CDR1 SGHTA and CDR2 FQGNSA come from the germline V gene. CDR3 DNA: TGTGCCAGCAGCTTCCAGGACAGCGAGTACTATGGCTACACCTTC. Translating gives CASSFQDSEYYGYTF.

This clonotype was found a few times. V usage is TRBV15 and J usage is TRBJ2-7; D is undetermined. The V gene's germline CDR1 is LNHNV and CDR2 YYDKDF (reference sequence). The length of the CDR3 is 16 residues. Trimming took off 0 bases at V and 2 bases at J, with 14 bases between the two ends. The CDR3 nucleotides read TGTGCCACCAGCAGAGACGTCAACACCTGGACCTACGAGCAGTACTTC. This encodes CATSRDVNTWTYEQYF.

This clonotype was detected only a few times. The chain links TRBV28 to TRBJ1-6; the D gene is possibly TRBD1 (5 bases). Trimming took 6 bases from V and 1 from J, leaving 10 bases between them. This CDR3 contains 15 residues. The germline gives CDR1 MDHEN, CDR2 SYDVKM. The CDR3 sequence is CASSDAGSYNSPLHF. The CDR3 DNA reads TGTGCCAGCAGCGACGCAGGGTCCTATAATTCACCCCTCCACTTT.

In this sample, this clonotype turned up a few times. The chain recombines TRBV5-1 with TRBJ1-1, with D tentatively TRBD1 (6 bases). The V gene lost 6 bases and the J gene lost 2 bases, with 17 bases spanning the gap. Germline CDR1 is SGHRS and CDR2 is YFSETQ. CDR3 length: 15 amino acids. The CDR3 nucleotides read TGCGCCAGCACCCTAGGGCGGGGGGGCAACACTGAAGCTTTCTTT. This sequence encodes CASTLGRGGNTEAFF.

In this sample, this clonotype turned up a few times. The V and J genes are TRBV6-1 and TRBJ2-7, with D tentatively TRBD1 or TRBD2 (5 bases each). Trimming cost V 5 bases and J 3 bases, with 14 bases left between them. CDR3 size: 14 residues. Germline V gives CDR1 MNHNS, CDR2 SASEGT. The CDR3 loop reads CASSKTGTIYEQYF. Here the CDR3 DNA reads TGTGCCAGCAGTAAGACCGGGACCATCTACGAGCAGTACTTC.